The TCR beta chain described here comes from a study of beta chain features in type 1 diabetes. Overall study context: Comparable age, gender and cell yields were observed in patients relative to healthy donors. General study findings and limits: Compared to healthy donors, patients appeared to have naive, central memory and Treg TCRB repertoires that were more alike. Overrepresentation of cells with high TCR expression could result from cDNA sequencing. At VDJ recombination sites, type 1 diabetes patients had fewer insertions and more deleted nucleotides. Moderate but significant shortening of TCRB CDR3s was recorded in all four CD4+ subsets from Type 1 diabetes patients.

The CDR3 has 16 amino acids. Germline assignment: CDR1 SQVTM and CDR2 ANQGSEA. J lost 7 bases, V lost 4 bases, and 12 bases had no gene match. This clone was counted between two and nine times. Its target is not known. Reverse transcription of all isolated RNA meant that expressed TCRB transcripts were sequenced. Assay used: immunoSEQ multiplex PCR; TCRdb lists only in-frame clones, some missing. This sample has 630,000 or so clones, with about 14% found just once. The sample was naive CD4+ T cells from blood. This chain connects TRBV29-1 to TRBJ2-2; 10 nucleotides align to TRBD2. The TCR comes from a man between 18 and 29 years old with type 1 diabetes. The CDR3 sequence is CSVARSGTSAGGELFF. Written as DNA, the CDR3 is TGCAGCGTTGCCCGATCCGGGACTAGCGCCGGCGGGGAGCTGTTTTTT.